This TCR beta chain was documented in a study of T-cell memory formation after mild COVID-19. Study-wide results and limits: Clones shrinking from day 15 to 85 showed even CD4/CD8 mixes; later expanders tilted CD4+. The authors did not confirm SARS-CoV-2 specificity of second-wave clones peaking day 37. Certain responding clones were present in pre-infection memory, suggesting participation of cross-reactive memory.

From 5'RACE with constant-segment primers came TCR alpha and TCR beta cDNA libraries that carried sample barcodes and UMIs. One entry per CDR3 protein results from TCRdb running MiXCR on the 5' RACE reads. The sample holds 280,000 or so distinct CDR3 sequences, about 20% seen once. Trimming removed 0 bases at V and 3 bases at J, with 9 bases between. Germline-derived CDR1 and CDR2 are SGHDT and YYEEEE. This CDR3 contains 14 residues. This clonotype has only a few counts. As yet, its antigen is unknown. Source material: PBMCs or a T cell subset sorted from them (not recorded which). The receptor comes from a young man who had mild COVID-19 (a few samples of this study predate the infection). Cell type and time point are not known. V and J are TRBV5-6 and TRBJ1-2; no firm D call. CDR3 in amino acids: CASSLAGSDYGYTF. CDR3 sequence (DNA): TGTGCCAGCAGCTTGGCGGGTAGTGACTATGGCTACACCTTC. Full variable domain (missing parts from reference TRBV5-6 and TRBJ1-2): DAGVTQSPTHLIKTRGQQVTLRCSPKSGHDTVSWYQQALGQGPQFIFQYYEEEERQRGNFPDRFSGHQFPNYSSELNVNALLLGDSALYLCASSLAGSDYGYTFGSGTRLTVV.